The 13 T cell receptor beta chains in this list originate from one sample, sequenced in a study of cytomegalovirus exposure and HLA in healthy donors (dated by TCRdb to about 2017). Library generation was performed with the immunoSEQ multiplex PCR assay. For the multiplex PCR, a mixture combining 60 forward primers for TCR Vbeta segments and 13 reverse primers for TCR Jbeta segments was used. The immuneACCESS repertoire file appears here via TCRdb, limited to in-frame rearrangements. These files lack a portion of the clones; in checked studies, under half of the deficit traces to unresolved V genes, and the cause of the others is not known. The sample profile shows about 40,000 clones; 86% of them were found once. Roughly 10% of the sample is in the top ten clones. Sequencing was performed on PBMCs. Receptor source: a woman in her thirties or forties in good health and CMV-seropositive.

In this sample, this clone turned up a few times. The genes are TRBV9 and TRBJ2-5, with D perhaps matching TRBD1 (6 bases). The CDR3 covers 15 residues. Trimming took off 0 bases at V and 0 bases at J, with 9 bases between the two ends. Germline CDR1 SGDLS, CDR2 YYNGEE. CDR3: CASSVGGTNQETQYF. The CDR3 DNA sequence: TGTGCCAGCAGCGTAGGTGGGACAAACCAAGAGACCCAGTACTTC.

Comment on this clone: At one boundary the junction diverges from the germline segment, which might be a read error. The rearrangement links TRBV7-9 to TRBJ1-1; TRBD1 is a possible D gene (5 bases). Germline V CDR1 and CDR2: SEHNR, FQNEAQ (reference sequence). The CDR3 covers 14 residues. CDR3 protein: CSSSAGHLNTEAFF. The DNA of the CDR3 is TGTTCCAGCAGCGCCGGACACCTGAACACTGAAGCTTTCTTT.

The J gene is TRBJ2-3, the V gene TRBV29-1; 10 nucleotides match TRBD2. The CDR3 has 14 amino acids. Germline V CDR1 and CDR2: SQVTM, ANQGSEA. J was trimmed by 0 bases and V by 7 bases; bases with no gene match: 4. CDR3 residues: CSASGGESTDTQYF. Written as DNA, the CDR3 is TGCAGCGCCAGCGGGGGGGAGAGCACAGATACGCAGTATTTT.

The chain couples TRBV6-5 to TRBJ2-3; D ambiguous. Per the germline V gene, CDR1 is MNHEY and CDR2 is SVGAGI. This CDR3 has 12 amino acids. V lost 4 bases to trimming and J lost 1 base, with 3 bases between them. The CDR3 coding sequence is TGTGCCAGCAGTTTCGGCACAGATACGCAGTATTTT. It translates to CASSFGTDTQYF.

The gene calls are TRBV7-9 and TRBJ2-7; 9 bases are a match to TRBD1. The CDR3 is made up of 16 amino acids. V gave up 5 bases and J gave up 4 bases; unmatched junction bases: 12. The germline V gene encodes CDR1 SEHNR and CDR2 FQNEAQ (reference sequence). CDR3 DNA: TGTGCCAGCAGCCCCAGACCGGGACAGGGAACTTACGAGCAGTACTTC. It is translated as CASSPRPGQGTYEQYF.

This CDR3 is CASSQGGLSPYEQYF. CDR3 nucleotides: TGCGCCAGCAGCCAAGGAGGATTGTCCCCTTACGAGCAGTACTTC. The chain recombines TRBV4-1 with TRBJ2-7; D is unresolved. This CDR3 contains 15 residues. Germline V gene sequence: CDR1 MGHRA, CDR2 YSYEKL. Trimming took 1 base from V and 4 from J, leaving 14 bases between them.

V gene TRBV19 combines with J gene TRBJ1-2, with 8 bases matching TRBD1. Germline CDR1 LNHDA, CDR2 SQIVND (reference sequence). The CDR3 is 13 amino acids. V shed 5 bases and J 7 bases; nucleotides not matched to a gene: 6. This CDR3 reads CASSDRGRSGYTF. For the CDR3, the DNA is TGTGCCAGTAGTGACAGGGGTCGGTCTGGCTACACCTTC.

This clone appeared a few times. The chain recombines TRBV14 with TRBJ2-7; 10 nucleotides agree with TRBD1. Per the germline V gene, CDR1 is SGHDN and CDR2 is FVKESK. There are 14 residues in the CDR3. Trimming cost V 5 bases and J 2 bases; bases outside gene matches: 3. CDR3 loop: CASSTGTGAYEQYF. The CDR3 region has the DNA TGTGCCAGCAGCACAGGGACAGGGGCCTACGAGCAGTACTTC. Supplemented by reference TRBV14 and TRBJ2-7, the full variable domain reads EAGVTQFPSHSVIEKGQTVTLRCDPISGHDNLYWYRRVMGKEIKFLLHFVKESKQDESGMPNNRFLAERTGGTYSTLKVQPAELEDSGVYFCASSTGTGAYEQYFGPGTRLTVT.

The V gene is TRBV11-2, the J gene TRBJ2-7; no clear D gene. Germline V gene data show CDR1 as SGHAT and CDR2 as FQNNGV. The V and J ends lost 5 bases and 3 bases respectively, with 8 bases between them. CDR3 length: 12 amino acids. The CDR3 DNA reads TGTGCCAGCAGCCCCAGTAACTACGAGCAGTACTTC. Protein product: CASSPSNYEQYF.

CDR3 bases: TGTGCCAGCAGGCAGACAGGGGCTGGGGCCAACGTCCTGACTTTC. Its translation is CASRQTGAGANVLTF. The chain recombines TRBV6-5 with TRBJ2-6; 8 nucleotides line up with TRBD1. J gave up 2 bases and V 6 bases, and 3 bases lay outside the gene matches. Germline CDR1 reads MNHEY; CDR2 reads SVGAGI. The CDR3 contains 15 residues.

The V gene is TRBV10-3, the J gene TRBJ2-7, with 7 bases fitting TRBD1. This CDR3 is built from 15 residues. Germline lookup yields CDR1 ENHRY and CDR2 SYGVKD. Trimming removed 0 bases from V and 0 bases from J; junction bases left unmatched: 2. The CDR3 loop reads CAISESAGGSYEQYF. In DNA form, the CDR3 reads TGTGCCATCAGTGAGTCGGCAGGGGGCTCCTACGAGCAGTACTTC.

V gene TRBV5-4 combines with J gene TRBJ1-1; 10 positions agree with TRBD1. The CDR3 sequence is 14 residues long. V gave up 4 bases and J gave up 11 bases; unmatched junction bases: 11. The germline V gene encodes CDR1 SGHNT and CDR2 YYREEE (reference sequence). In nucleotides, the CDR3 is TGTGCCAGCAGCCAACGACAGGGGGCAGGTACGGCTTTCTTT. The encoded protein is CASSQRQGAGTAFF.

This clone occurred once. Germline and junction disagree at one end, which may indicate a read error. The chain employs TRBV7-2 and TRBJ2-3; the D gene is possibly TRBD2 (6 bases). This CDR3 has 14 residues. Germline assignment: CDR1 SGHTA and CDR2 FQGNSA. Written as DNA, the CDR3 is TGTGCCAGCAGCCTAGCGCTAGCATCCGATACGCAGTATTTT. Translation: CASSLALASDTQYF.